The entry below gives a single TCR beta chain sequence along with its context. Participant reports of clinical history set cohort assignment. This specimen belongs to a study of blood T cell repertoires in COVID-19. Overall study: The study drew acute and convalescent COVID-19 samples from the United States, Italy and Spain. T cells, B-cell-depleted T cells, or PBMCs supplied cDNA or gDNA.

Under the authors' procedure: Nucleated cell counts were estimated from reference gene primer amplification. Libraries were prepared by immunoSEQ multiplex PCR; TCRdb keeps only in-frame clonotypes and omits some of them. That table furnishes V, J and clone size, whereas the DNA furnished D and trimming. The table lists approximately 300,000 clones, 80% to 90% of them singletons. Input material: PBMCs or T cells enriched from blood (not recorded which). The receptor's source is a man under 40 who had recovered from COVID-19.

The CDR3 here is CAISESNSRGEQYF. The CDR3 coding sequence is TGTGCCATCAGTGAGTCGAACAGCCGGGGGGAGCAGTACTTC. V and J are TRBV10-3 and TRBJ2-7; D possibly corresponds to TRBD2 (6 bases). This CDR3 contains 14 residues. Trimming cost V 0 bases and J 7 bases, with 13 bases left between them. The germline V gene encodes CDR1 ENHRY and CDR2 SYGVKD.